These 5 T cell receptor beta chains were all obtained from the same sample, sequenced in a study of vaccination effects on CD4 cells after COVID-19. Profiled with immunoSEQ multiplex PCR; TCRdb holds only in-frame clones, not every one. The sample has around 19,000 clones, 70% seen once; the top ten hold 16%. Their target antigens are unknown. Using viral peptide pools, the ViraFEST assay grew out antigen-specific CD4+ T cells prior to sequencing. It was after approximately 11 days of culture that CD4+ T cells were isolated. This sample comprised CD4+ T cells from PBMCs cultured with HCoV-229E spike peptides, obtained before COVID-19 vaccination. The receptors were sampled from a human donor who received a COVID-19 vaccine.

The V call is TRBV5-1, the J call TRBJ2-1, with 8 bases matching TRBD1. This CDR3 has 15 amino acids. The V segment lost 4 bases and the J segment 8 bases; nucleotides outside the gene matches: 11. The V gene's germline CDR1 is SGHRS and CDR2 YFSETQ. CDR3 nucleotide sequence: TGCGCCAGCAGCCGCAGGGGGCCCGGGGTAGATGAGCAGTTCTTC. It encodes CASSRRGPGVDEQFF.

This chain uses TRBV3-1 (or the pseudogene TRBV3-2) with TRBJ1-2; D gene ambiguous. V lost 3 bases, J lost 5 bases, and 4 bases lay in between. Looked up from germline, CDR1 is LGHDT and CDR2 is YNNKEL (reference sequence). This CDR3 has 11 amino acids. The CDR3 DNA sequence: TGTGCCAGCAGCCAGGGATATGGCTACACCTTC. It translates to CASSQGYGYTF.

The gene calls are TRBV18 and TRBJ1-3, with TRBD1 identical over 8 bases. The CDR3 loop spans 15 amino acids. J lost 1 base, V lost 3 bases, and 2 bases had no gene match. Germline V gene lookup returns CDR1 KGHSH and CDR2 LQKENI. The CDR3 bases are TGTGCCAGCTCACCGACAGGGGCGTCTGGAAACACCATATATTTT. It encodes CASSPTGASGNTIYF.

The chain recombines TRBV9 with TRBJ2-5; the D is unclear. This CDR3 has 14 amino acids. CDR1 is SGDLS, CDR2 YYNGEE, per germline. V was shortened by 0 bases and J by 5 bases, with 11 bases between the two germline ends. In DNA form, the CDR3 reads TGTGCCAGCAGCGTAGGTACTATCGGCGAGACCCAGTACTTC. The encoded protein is CASSVGTIGETQYF.

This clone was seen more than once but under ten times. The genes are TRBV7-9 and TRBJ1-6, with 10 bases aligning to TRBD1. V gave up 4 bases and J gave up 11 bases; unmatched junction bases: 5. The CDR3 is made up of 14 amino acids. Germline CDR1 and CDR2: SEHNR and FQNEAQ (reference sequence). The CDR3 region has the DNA TGTGCCAGCAGCTGGGGACAGGGGTTAACACCCCTCCACTTT. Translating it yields CASSWGQGLTPLHF.